The 18 T cell receptor beta chains listed next were all sequenced from one sample in a study of shared clonotypes between healthy human individuals. Sequencing was performed with immunoSEQ multiplex PCR; in TCRdb, only in-frame clones are kept and a portion is missing. The repertoire includes about 2.4 million clones, under 95% of them detected once, and approximately 0.35% sits in the top ten. Sequenced: naive CD4+ T cells from PBMCs. Subset defined: CD45RA+ positively selected. These TCRs come from a man between 18 and 35 years old in good health. Some clones in this sample may be carry-over from other donors' samples.

This rearrangement joins TRBV10-2 to TRBJ2-7; either TRBD1 or TRBD2 may fit D (6 bases each). Germline V lookup: CDR1 WSHSY, CDR2 SAAADI. V was cut by 0 bases and J by 3 bases, with 9 bases left in between. CDR3 size: 14 residues. As DNA, the CDR3 is TGCGCCAGCAGTGAGTCAGGGGGGCTCTACGAGCAGTACTTC. This codes for CASSESGGLYEQYF.

The DNA for the CDR3 is TGTGCCACCACCCGATTCGTACGGGGGGATACGCAGTATTTT. Translated: CATTRFVRGDTQYF. This chain uses TRBV7-2 with TRBJ2-3; maybe TRBD2 (6 bases). The CDR3 is 14 residues long. Germline CDR1 and CDR2: SGHTA and FQGNSA. V shed 10 bases and J shed 6 bases, with 20 bases lying between them.

The chain uses TRBV13 and TRBJ2-3, with D unresolved. With 4 bases removed from V and 3 bases from J, the gap between germline ends came to 14 bases. The germline gives CDR1 PRHDT, CDR2 FYEKMQ (reference sequence). The CDR3 sequence is 15 residues long. The CDR3 loop reads CASSSTRRATDTQYF. The CDR3 DNA reads TGTGCCAGCAGCTCAACTCGACGGGCAACAGATACGCAGTATTTT. The whole variable domain, remainder taken from reference TRBV13 and TRBJ2-3, is AAGVIQSPRHLIKEKRETATLKCYPIPRHDTVYWYQQGPGQDPQFLISFYEKMQSDKGSIPDRFSAQQFSDYHSELNMSSLELGDSALYFCASSSTRRATDTQYFGPGTRLTVL.

The rearrangement links TRBV6-5 to TRBJ1-1; unclear D gene. V was pared by 6 bases and J by 0 bases, with 14 bases between. The CDR3 runs 15 residues. The V gene's germline CDR1 is MNHEY and CDR2 SVGAGI. The CDR3 protein is CASSPRTVMNTEAFF. CDR3 nucleotides: TGTGCCAGCAGCCCCAGGACTGTGATGAACACTGAAGCTTTCTTT.

The chain recombines TRBV6-6 with TRBJ1-1, with D hard to call. Germline assignment: CDR1 MNHNY and CDR2 SVGAGI (reference sequence). The CDR3 contains 14 residues. The V gene lost 6 bases and the J gene lost 4 bases, with 15 bases spanning the gap. CDR3 residues: CASSPSVWGTEAFF. In DNA, the CDR3 is TGTGCCAGCAGCCCCTCTGTTTGGGGCACTGAAGCTTTCTTT.

The chain links TRBV25-1 to TRBJ1-5; 7 nucleotides align to TRBD1. The CDR3 covers 15 residues. The V gene end was trimmed by 3 bases and the J gene end by 6 bases; junction bases not matched to a gene: 8. CDR1 is MGHDK and CDR2 is SYGVNS in the germline V gene. CDR3 sequence: CASSERTGGSQPQHF. Here the CDR3 DNA reads TGTGCCAGCAGTGAGCGGACAGGTGGTTCTCAGCCCCAGCATTTT.

This chain connects TRBV5-1 to TRBJ2-5; no definite D call. Between the trimmed V and J ends, which lost 0 bases and 7 bases, there was a span of 13 bases. The germline CDR1 and CDR2 sequences are SGHRS and YFSETQ. The CDR3 spans 14 residues. CDR3 nucleotides: TGCGCCAGCAGCTTGGAAGGTCCGTGGGGGACCCAGTACTTC. Protein: CASSLEGPWGTQYF.

This chain links TRBV2 with TRBJ2-5; D may match TRBD1 or TRBD2 (5 bases each). Near its end, the DNA agrees better with TRBJ2-7, so the J call may be wrong. The CDR3 consists of 14 residues. Germline V lookup: CDR1 SNHLY, CDR2 FYNNEI. The CDR3, as DNA: TGTGCCAGCAGCTATCAGGGAGCGCTCTACGAGCAGTACTTC. Residues: CASSYQGALYEQYF.

The chain is built from TRBV5-1 and TRBJ2-7; 13 nucleotides agree with TRBD2. The CDR3 has 16 residues. Germline loops: CDR1 SGHRS, CDR2 YFSETQ. V gave up 0 bases and J gave up 5 bases; unmatched junction bases: 5. CDR3 in amino acids: CASSLGTSGRVNEQYF. CDR3 nucleotides: TGCGCCAGCAGCTTGGGTACTAGCGGGAGGGTAAACGAGCAGTACTTC.

The chain is built from TRBV7-3 and TRBJ2-5; maybe TRBD2 (7 bases). Per the germline V gene, CDR1 is SGHTA and CDR2 is FQGTGA. The CDR3 loop spans 15 amino acids. V shed 2 bases and J shed 4 bases, with 14 bases lying between them. The CDR3 region has the DNA TGTGCCAGCAGCTTATCAGGGGTAGCGGGAGAGACCCAGTACTTC. The encoded protein is CASSLSGVAGETQYF. Together with reference TRBV7-3 and TRBJ2-5, the CDR3 gives the full variable domain: GAGVSQTPSNKVTEKGKYVELRCDPISGHTALYWYRQSLGQGPEFLIYFQGTGAADDSGLPNDRFFAVRPEGSVSTLKIQRTERGDSAVYLCASSLSGVAGETQYFGPGTRLLVL.

The chain links TRBV7-3 to TRBJ2-4; TRBD2 aligns across 7 bases. This CDR3 is 18 amino acids long. Germline CDR1 and CDR2: SGHTA and FQGTGA. The trim removed 5 bases at V and 5 bases at J, leaving 18 bases unmatched. This chain's CDR3 is CASSLRLEGGPRENIQYF. CDR3 nucleotides: TGTGCCAGCAGCCTCCGGTTAGAGGGAGGGCCGAGGGAAAACATTCAGTACTTC.

This rearrangement joins TRBV5-4 to TRBJ2-1; D unclear. CDR3 size: 14 residues. CDR1 SGHNT and CDR2 YYREEE come from the germline V gene (reference sequence). V lost 5 bases and J 4 bases, leaving 13 bases between the germline ends. This CDR3 reads CASSTDPLYNEQFF. The DNA for the CDR3 is TGTGCCAGCAGTACCGATCCCCTATACAATGAGCAGTTCTTC.

In its sample, this clone was seen once. The V gene is TRBV9, the J gene TRBJ2-3; D tentatively reads TRBD1 or TRBD2 (5 bases each). Germline CDR1 and CDR2: SGDLS and YYNGEE. This CDR3 has 14 amino acids. V lost 2 bases and J 7 bases, leaving 14 bases between the germline ends. DNA for the CDR3: TGTGCCAGCAGCGTGGGGACGGAAGCCTATACGCAGTATTTT. This sequence encodes CASSVGTEAYTQYF.

The V call is TRBV5-1, the J call TRBJ2-1; TRBD2 matches at 8 bases. The germline V gene has CDR1 SGHRS and CDR2 YFSETQ. This CDR3 spans 16 amino acids. Unmatched junction bases numbered 7, after V lost 2 bases and J lost 3 bases. For the CDR3, the DNA is TGCGCCAGCAGCTTCGGGGGGGGCCGAGTCTACAATGAGCAGTTCTTC. Translation: CASSFGGGRVYNEQFF.

The chain employs TRBV7-2 and TRBJ2-7, with D perhaps matching TRBD1 (6 bases). Trimming removed 4 bases at V and 0 bases at J, with 10 bases between. Germline V gene data show CDR1 as SGHTA and CDR2 as FQGNSA. The CDR3 contains 14 residues. The CDR3 here is CASSSVGGSYEQYF. The DNA of the CDR3 is TGTGCCAGCAGCTCGGTAGGGGGCTCCTACGAGCAGTACTTC.

V usage is TRBV6-5 and J usage is TRBJ1-4; TRBD1 aligns across 8 bases. Trimming cost V 5 bases and J 3 bases; bases outside gene matches: 5. Germline CDR1 MNHEY, CDR2 SVGAGI. CDR3 size: 15 residues. The DNA of the CDR3 is TGTGCCAGCAGTAAACGGACAGGGCCTAATGAAAAACTGTTTTTT. Protein: CASSKRTGPNEKLFF.

V is TRBV28 and J is TRBJ2-7, with TRBD2 as a possible D gene (6 bases). With 9 bases removed from V and 0 bases from J, the gap between germline ends came to 12 bases. The CDR3 is 13 residues long. From germline, CDR1 is MDHEN and CDR2 SYDVKM. The CDR3 is CASTPSDSYEQYF. The CDR3 region has the DNA TGTGCCAGTACCCCTAGCGACTCCTACGAGCAGTACTTC.

The rearrangement uses TRBV6-6 and TRBJ1-3, with unresolved D. The germline V and J ends were trimmed by 2 bases and 4 bases, with 12 bases remaining between them. The CDR3 is 15 residues long. Germline V gives CDR1 MNHNY, CDR2 SVGAGI (reference sequence). Here the CDR3 DNA reads TGTGCCAGCAGTTACGTGTTTCTGTTGGGAAACACCATATATTTT. It translates to CASSYVFLLGNTIYF.